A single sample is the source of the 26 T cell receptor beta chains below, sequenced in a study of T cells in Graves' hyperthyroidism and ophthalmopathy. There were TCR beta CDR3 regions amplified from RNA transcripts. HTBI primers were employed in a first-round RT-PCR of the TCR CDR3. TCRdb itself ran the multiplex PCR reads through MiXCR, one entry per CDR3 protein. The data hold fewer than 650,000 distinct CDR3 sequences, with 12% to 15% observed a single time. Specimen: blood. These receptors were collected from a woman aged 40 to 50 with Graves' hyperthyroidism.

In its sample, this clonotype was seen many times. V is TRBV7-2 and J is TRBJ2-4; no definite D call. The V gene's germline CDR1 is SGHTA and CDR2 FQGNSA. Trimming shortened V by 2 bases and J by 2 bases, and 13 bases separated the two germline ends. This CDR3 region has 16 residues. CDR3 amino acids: CASSLQAQLTKNIQYF. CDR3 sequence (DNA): TGTGCCAGCAGCTTACAGGCACAGCTTACCAAAAACATTCAGTACTTC.

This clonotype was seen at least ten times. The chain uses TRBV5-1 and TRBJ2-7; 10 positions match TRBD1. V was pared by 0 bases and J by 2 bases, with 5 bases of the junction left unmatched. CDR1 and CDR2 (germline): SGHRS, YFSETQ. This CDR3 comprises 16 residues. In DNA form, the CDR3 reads TGCGCCAGCAGCTTGGTCCCGGGACAGGGGACCTACGAGCAGTACTTC. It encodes CASSLVPGQGTYEQYF.

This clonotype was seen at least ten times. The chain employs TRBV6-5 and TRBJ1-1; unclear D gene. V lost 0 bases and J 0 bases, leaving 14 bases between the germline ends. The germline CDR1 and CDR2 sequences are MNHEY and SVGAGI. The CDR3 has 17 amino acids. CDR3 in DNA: TGTGCCAGCAGTTACTCGATTTGGCCAGGTATGAACACTGAAGCTTTCTTT. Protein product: CASSYSIWPGMNTEAFF.

This chain's CDR3 is CASRSANTIYF. The CDR3 DNA follows: TGTGCCAGCAGGTCGGCAAACACCATATATTTT. The gene calls are TRBV6-1 and TRBJ1-3; the D is unclear. This CDR3 contains 11 residues. The V end was cut by 6 bases, the J end by 6 bases, with 6 bases between. Germline V gene data show CDR1 as MNHNS and CDR2 as SASEGT.

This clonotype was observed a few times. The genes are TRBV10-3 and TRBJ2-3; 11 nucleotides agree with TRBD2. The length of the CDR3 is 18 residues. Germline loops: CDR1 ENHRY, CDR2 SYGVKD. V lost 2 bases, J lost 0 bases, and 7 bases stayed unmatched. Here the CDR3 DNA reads TGTGCCATCAGTGAGAAGGGGACTAGCGGAACTAGCACAGATACGCAGTATTTT. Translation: CAISEKGTSGTSTDTQYF.

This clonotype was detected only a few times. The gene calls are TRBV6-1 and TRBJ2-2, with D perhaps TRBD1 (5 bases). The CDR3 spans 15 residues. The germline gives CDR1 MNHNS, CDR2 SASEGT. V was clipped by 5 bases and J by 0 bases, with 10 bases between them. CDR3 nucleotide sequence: TGTGCCAGCAGTACTATGACAGCGAACACCGGGGAGCTGTTTTTT. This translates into CASSTMTANTGELFF.

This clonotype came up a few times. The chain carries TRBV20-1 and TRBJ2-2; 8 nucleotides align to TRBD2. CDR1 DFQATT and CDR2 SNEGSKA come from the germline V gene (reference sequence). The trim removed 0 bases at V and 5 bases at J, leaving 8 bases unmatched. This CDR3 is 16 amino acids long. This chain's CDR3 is CSARDLASGLTGELFF. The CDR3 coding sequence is TGCAGTGCTAGAGATCTGGCTAGCGGGCTAACCGGGGAGCTGTTTTTT.

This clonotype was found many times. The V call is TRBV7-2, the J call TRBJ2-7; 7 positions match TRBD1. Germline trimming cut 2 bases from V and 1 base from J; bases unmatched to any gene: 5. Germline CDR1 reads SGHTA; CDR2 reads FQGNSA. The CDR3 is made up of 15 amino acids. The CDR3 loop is CASSLTRDSSYEQYF. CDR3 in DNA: TGTGCCAGCAGCTTAACCCGGGACAGTTCCTACGAGCAGTACTTC.

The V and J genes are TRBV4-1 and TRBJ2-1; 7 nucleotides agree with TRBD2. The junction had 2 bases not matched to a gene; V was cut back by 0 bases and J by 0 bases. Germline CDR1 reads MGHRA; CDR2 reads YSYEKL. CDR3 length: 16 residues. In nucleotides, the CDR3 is TGCGCCAGCAGCCAAGATGGCGGGAGCTCCTACAATGAGCAGTTCTTC. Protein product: CASSQDGGSSYNEQFF.

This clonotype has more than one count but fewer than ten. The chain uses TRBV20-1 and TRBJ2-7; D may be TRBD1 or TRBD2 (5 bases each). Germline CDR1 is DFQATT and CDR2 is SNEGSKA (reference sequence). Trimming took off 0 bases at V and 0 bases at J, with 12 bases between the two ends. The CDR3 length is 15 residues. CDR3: CSARDPRGGSYEQYF. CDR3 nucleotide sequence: TGCAGTGCTAGAGATCCGAGGGGCGGCTCCTACGAGCAGTACTTC.

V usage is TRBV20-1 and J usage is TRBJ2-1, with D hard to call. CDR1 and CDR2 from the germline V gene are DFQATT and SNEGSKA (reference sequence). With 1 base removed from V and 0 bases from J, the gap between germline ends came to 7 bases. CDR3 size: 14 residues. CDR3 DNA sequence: TGCAGTGCTAGAGTAGCTAGCTCCTACAATGAGCAGTTCTTC. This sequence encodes CSARVASSYNEQFF.

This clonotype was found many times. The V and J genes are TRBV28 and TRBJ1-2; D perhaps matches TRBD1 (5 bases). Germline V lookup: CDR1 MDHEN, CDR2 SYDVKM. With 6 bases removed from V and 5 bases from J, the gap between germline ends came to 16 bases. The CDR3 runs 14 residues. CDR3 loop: CASRLGGAGYGYTF. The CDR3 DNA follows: TGTGCCAGCAGGCTCGGGGGAGCAGGATATGGCTACACCTTC.

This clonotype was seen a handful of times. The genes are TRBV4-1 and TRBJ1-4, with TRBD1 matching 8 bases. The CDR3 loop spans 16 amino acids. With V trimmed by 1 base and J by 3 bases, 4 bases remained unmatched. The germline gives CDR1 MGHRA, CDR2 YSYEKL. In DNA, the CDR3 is TGCGCCAGCAGCCAAGCCACGGGACAGGCTAATGAAAAACTGTTTTTT. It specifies CASSQATGQANEKLFF.

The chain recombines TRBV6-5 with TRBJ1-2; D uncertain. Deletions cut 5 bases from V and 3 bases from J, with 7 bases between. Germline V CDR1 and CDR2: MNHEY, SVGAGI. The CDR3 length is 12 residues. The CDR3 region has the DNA TGTGCCAGCAGTAACCCGGACTATGGCTACACCTTC. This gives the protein CASSNPDYGYTF.

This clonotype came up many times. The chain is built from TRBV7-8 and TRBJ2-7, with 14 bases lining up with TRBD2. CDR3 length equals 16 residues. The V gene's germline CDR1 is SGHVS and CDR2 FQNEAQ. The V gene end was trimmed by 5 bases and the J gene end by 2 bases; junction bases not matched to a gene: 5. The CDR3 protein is CASSLGLAGDPYEQYF. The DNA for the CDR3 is TGTGCCAGCAGCCTGGGACTAGCGGGAGATCCCTACGAGCAGTACTTC.

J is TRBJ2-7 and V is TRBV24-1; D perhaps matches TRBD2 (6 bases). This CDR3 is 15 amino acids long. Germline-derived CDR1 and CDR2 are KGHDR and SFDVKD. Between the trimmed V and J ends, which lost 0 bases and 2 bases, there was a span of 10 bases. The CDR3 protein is CATSDLDGGTYEQYF. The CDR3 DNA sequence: TGTGCCACCAGTGATTTGGACGGGGGTACCTACGAGCAGTACTTC.

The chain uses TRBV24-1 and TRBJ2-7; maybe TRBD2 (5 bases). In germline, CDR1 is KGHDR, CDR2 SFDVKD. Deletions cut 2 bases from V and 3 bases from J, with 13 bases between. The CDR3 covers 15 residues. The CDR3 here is CATSDSSERVYEQYF. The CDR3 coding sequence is TGTGCCACCAGTGATTCCTCAGAGAGGGTCTACGAGCAGTACTTC.

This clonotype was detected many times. The CDR3 DNA sequence: TGTGCCAGCAGCTCCCACTTAGCGGGAGTGCACAATGAGCAGTTCTTC. Its translation: CASSSHLAGVHNEQFF. The chain recombines TRBV9 with TRBJ2-1, with 9 nucleotides matching TRBD2. Trimming removed 4 bases from V and 5 bases from J; junction bases left unmatched: 10. Germline CDR1 SGDLS, CDR2 YYNGEE. The CDR3 spans 16 residues. Variable domain in full (rest from reference TRBV9 and TRBJ2-1): DSGVTQTPKHLITATGQRVTLRCSPRSGDLSVYWYQQSLDQGLQFLIQYYNGEERAKGNILERFSAQQFPDLHSELNLSSLELGDSALYFCASSSHLAGVHNEQFFGPGTRLTVL.

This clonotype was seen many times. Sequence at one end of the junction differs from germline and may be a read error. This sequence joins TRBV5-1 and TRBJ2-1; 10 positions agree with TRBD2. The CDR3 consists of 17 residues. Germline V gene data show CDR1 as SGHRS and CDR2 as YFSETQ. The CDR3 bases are TGCGCCACCAGCTTTAGCAGAAGCGGGAGGGCCGGGGATGAGCAGTTCTTC. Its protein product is CATSFSRSGRAGDEQFF.

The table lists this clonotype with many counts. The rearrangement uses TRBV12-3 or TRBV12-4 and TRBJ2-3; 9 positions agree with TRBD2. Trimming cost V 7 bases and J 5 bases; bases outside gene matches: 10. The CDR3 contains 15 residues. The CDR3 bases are TGTGCCAGCACCGAGGGCGGGAGGGCCCTAGATACGCAGTATTTT. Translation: CASTEGGRALDTQYF.

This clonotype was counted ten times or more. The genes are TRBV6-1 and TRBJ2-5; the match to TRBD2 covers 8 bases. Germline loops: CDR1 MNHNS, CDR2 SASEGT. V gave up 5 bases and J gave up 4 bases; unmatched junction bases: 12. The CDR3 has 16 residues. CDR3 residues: CASSPGGSGNGETQYF. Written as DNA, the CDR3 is TGTGCCAGCAGTCCCGGTGGTAGCGGGAATGGAGAGACCCAGTACTTC.

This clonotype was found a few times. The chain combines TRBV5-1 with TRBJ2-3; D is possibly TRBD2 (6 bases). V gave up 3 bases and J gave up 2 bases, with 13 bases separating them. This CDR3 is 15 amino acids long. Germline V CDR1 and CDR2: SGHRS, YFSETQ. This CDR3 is CASSSSGGITDTQYF. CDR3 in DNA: TGCGCCAGCAGCTCCTCCGGGGGAATCACAGATACGCAGTATTTT. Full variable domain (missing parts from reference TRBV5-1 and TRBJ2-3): KAGVTQTPRYLIKTRGQQVTLSCSPISGHRSVSWYQQTPGQGLQFLFEYFSETQRNKGNFPGRFSGRQFSNSRSEMNVSTLELGDSALYLCASSSSGGITDTQYFGPGTRLTVL.

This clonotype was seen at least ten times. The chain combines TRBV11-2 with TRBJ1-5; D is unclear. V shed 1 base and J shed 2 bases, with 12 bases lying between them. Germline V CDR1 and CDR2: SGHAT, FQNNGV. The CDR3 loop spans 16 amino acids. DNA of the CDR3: TGTGCCAGCAGCTTAGGGGGTATCGGGGGCAATCAGCCCCAGCATTTT. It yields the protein CASSLGGIGGNQPQHF.

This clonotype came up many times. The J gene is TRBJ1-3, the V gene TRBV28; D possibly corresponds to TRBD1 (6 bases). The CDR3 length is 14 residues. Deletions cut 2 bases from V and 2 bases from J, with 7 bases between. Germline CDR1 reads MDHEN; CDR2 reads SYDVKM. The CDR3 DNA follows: TGTGCCAGCAGTTTACAGGGGACTGGAAACACCATATATTTT. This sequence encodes CASSLQGTGNTIYF.

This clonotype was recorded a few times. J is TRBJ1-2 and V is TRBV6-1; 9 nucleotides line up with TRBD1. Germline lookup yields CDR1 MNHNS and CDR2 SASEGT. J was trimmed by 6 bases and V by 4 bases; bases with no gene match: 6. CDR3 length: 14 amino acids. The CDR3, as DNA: TGTGCCAGCAGTGCCAACAGGGGGCAAGATGGCTACACCTTC. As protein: CASSANRGQDGYTF.

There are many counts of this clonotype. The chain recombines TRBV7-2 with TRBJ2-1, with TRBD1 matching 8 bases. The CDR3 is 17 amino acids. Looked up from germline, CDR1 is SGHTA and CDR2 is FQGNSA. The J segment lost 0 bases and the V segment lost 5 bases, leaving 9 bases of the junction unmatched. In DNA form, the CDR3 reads TGTGCCAGCAGCGTAGGCCCGACAGGGGACTCCTACAATGAGCAGTTCTTC. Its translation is CASSVGPTGDSYNEQFF.